This TCR beta chain comes out of a study of blood T cell repertoires in COVID-19. Study-wide background: PBMCs, B-cell-depleted T cells, or T cells were the source of the cDNA or gDNA that made up the material.

The CDR3 is made up of 14 amino acids. V lost 5 bases to trimming and J lost 7 bases; unmatched junction nucleotides: 7. Germline CDR1 SEHNR, CDR2 FQNEAQ (reference sequence). Using immunoSEQ multiplex PCR, the repertoire was profiled, and TCRdb retains in-frame clones only, with some absent. Of roughly 200,000 clones in the sample, about 84% are singletons; the top ten hold 4.5% to 7%. Clinical histories supplied by participants themselves formed the basis of cohort assignment. Material: PBMCs or T cells enriched from blood (not recorded which). The chain combines TRBV7-9 with TRBJ1-4; 7 nucleotides match TRBD1. The clonotype was recovered from a man aged 35 to 55 with acute COVID-19. The CDR3 nucleotides read TGTGCCAGCAGCCCCGGACAGGCGGTTGAAAAACTGTTTTTT. As protein: CASSPGQAVEKLFF.